Sequencing of this T cell receptor beta chain was carried out in a study of T cell responses to AZD1222 COVID-19 vaccine. Study in general: Analysis merged second doses at about 4 or about 12 weeks. Study observations and caveats: Elevations in Spike-specific TCR breadth and depth followed administration of two AZD1222 doses. Within unmutated variant regions lay the reported targets of nearly half of spike-specific TCRs.

Data came from immunoSEQ multiplex PCR; TCRdb stores just in-frame clones and leaves some out. The sample yields about 99,000 clones, approximately 90% seen once. With 5 bases clipped from V and 0 bases from J, the junction kept 8 bases outside the gene matches. CDR1 and CDR2 from the germline V gene are SEHNR and FQNEAQ (reference sequence). The CDR3 runs 16 residues. Concerning this clone: Its antigen is unknown.

This receptor was taken from an adult in good health. This chain uses TRBV7-9 with TRBJ2-3; TRBD1 matches 7 bases. The specimen was peripheral blood, collected on day 0 of AZD1222 vaccination. As DNA, the CDR3 is TGTGCCAGCAGCCAAAGACAGGGAACTAGCACAGATACGCAGTATTTT. It is translated as CASSQRQGTSTDTQYF. The full variable domain, in which reference TRBV7-9 and TRBJ2-3 provide the parts outside the CDR3, is DTGVSQNPRHKITKRGQNVTFRCDPISEHNRLYWYRQTLGQGPEFLTYFQNEAQLEKSRLLSDRFSAERPKGSFSTLEIQRTEQGDSAMYLCASSQRQGTSTDTQYFGPGTRLTVL.